The rows below give T cell receptor beta chains drawn from one sample of a study of blood T cells in healthy people across ages. MiXCR was run by TCRdb on the 5' RACE reads, yielding one entry per CDR3 protein. Among 800,000 to 950,000 distinct CDR3 sequences listed, about 44% were seen once. Sequencing was done on a sample of blood. The source of these receptors is a man younger than 45 in good health. The CDR3 runs from the conserved cysteine through the conserved F or W. Each record gives: clone size, J gene, D gene, V gene, CDR3 protein, CDR3 DNA. A D gene is named only where the DNA matches it firmly. Not all rows give a size; the values are once, few, many and, for expanded clones, a class.

clone_size: -
j_call: TRBJ1-4
d_call: -
v_call: TRBV20-1
cdr3_aa: CSAGGSGSSEKLFF
cdr3_nt: TGCAGTGCTGGGGGCAGTGGGTCATCGGAAAAACTGTTTTTT

clone_size: -
j_call: TRBJ1-6
d_call: -
v_call: TRBV7-2
cdr3_aa: CASRNERGTQDYNSPLHF
cdr3_nt: TGTGCCAGCAGAAACGAGCGGGGAACGCAAGATTATAATTCACCCCTCCACTTT

clone_size: -
j_call: TRBJ2-7
d_call: -
v_call: TRBV29-1
cdr3_aa: CSAARTESYEQYF
cdr3_nt: TGCAGCGCTGCTCGGACGGAGTCCTACGAGCAGTACTTC

clone_size: few
j_call: TRBJ1-2
d_call: TRBD1
v_call: TRBV4-2
cdr3_aa: CASSQPRDRGIYTF
cdr3_nt: TGTGCCAGCAGCCAACCCCGGGACAGGGGGATCTACACCTTC

clone_size: -
j_call: TRBJ2-5
d_call: TRBD2
v_call: TRBV7-2
cdr3_aa: CASSSNLAGYETQYF
cdr3_nt: TGTGCCAGCAGCTCCAATCTAGCGGGGTATGAGACCCAGTACTTC

clone_size: -
j_call: TRBJ1-1
d_call: TRBD1
v_call: TRBV2
cdr3_aa: CASSTNNRGEAFF
cdr3_nt: TGTGCCAGCAGTACTAATAACAGGGGCGAAGCTTTCTTT

clone_size: -
j_call: TRBJ2-4
d_call: -
v_call: TRBV7-2
cdr3_aa: CASSSFSVRAKNIQYF
cdr3_nt: TGTGCCAGCAGCTCATTTTCGGTTAGGGCCAAAAACATTCAGTACTTC

clone_size: -
j_call: TRBJ2-1
d_call: -
v_call: TRBV20-1
cdr3_aa: CSAREGGAEQFF
cdr3_nt: TGCAGTGCTAGAGAGGGGGGAGCCGAGCAGTTCTTC

clone_size: many
j_call: TRBJ1-1
d_call: -
v_call: TRBV20-1
cdr3_aa: CSSLAHMNTEAFF
cdr3_nt: TGCAGTTCGTTAGCGCACATGAACACTGAAGCTTTCTTT

clone_size: -
j_call: TRBJ1-1
d_call: -
v_call: TRBV7-3
cdr3_aa: CASAQSDRNTEAFF
cdr3_nt: TGTGCCAGCGCACAATCGGACAGGAACACTGAAGCTTTCTTT

clone_size: -
j_call: TRBJ2-7
d_call: -
v_call: TRBV2
cdr3_aa: CATTLGSYYEQYF
cdr3_nt: TGTGCCACCACCCTGGGATCCTACTACGAGCAGTACTTC

clone_size: -
j_call: TRBJ2-2
d_call: TRBD1
v_call: TRBV18
cdr3_aa: CASSPSRGQKTGELFF
cdr3_nt: TGTGCCAGCTCACCATCTCGGGGACAGAAAACCGGGGAGCTGTTTTTT

clone_size: many
j_call: TRBJ1-1
d_call: -
v_call: TRBV5-1
cdr3_aa: CASSQGWNTEAFF
cdr3_nt: TGCGCCAGCAGCCAGGGATGGAACACTGAAGCTTTCTTT

clone_size: -
j_call: TRBJ2-1
d_call: -
v_call: TRBV7-2
cdr3_aa: CASSSYVINEQFF
cdr3_nt: TGTGCCAGCAGCTCATACGTGATCAATGAGCAGTTCTTC

clone_size: -
j_call: TRBJ2-5
d_call: -
v_call: TRBV10-3
cdr3_aa: CAISDRDSPEETQYF
cdr3_nt: TGTGCCATCAGTGATCGGGACTCCCCGGAAGAGACCCAGTACTTC

clone_size: -
j_call: TRBJ2-7
d_call: -
v_call: TRBV9
cdr3_aa: CACPGTVDYEQYF
cdr3_nt: TGTGCCTGTCCCGGGACGGTGGACTACGAGCAGTACTTC

clone_size: -
j_call: TRBJ2-1
d_call: -
v_call: TRBV3-1
cdr3_aa: CASSLMDPEARLKQFF
cdr3_nt: TGTGCCAGCAGCCTGATGGACCCTGAGGCCCGTCTTAAGCAGTTCTTC

clone_size: -
j_call: TRBJ2-3
d_call: -
v_call: TRBV10-3
cdr3_aa: CAISESDGTSMGDTQYF
cdr3_nt: TGTGCCATCAGTGAGTCGGACGGGACATCCATGGGAGATACGCAGTATTTT

clone_size: -
j_call: TRBJ1-4
d_call: -
v_call: TRBV10-3
cdr3_aa: CAISESDSYNEKLFF
cdr3_nt: TGTGCCATCAGTGAGTCAGACAGTTATAATGAAAAACTGTTTTTT

clone_size: many
j_call: TRBJ2-5
d_call: -
v_call: TRBV5-1
cdr3_aa: CASSSQGRETQYF
cdr3_nt: TGCGCCAGCAGCAGTCAGGGACGAGAGACCCAGTACTTC

clone_size: -
j_call: TRBJ1-1
d_call: -
v_call: TRBV3-1
cdr3_aa: CAIGTNSEAFF
cdr3_nt: TGCGCGATAGGAACCAACTCTGAAGCTTTCTTT